This T cell receptor beta chain was sequenced during a study of cytomegalovirus exposure and HLA in healthy donors. As to this clone: Its antigen is still unknown.

General study results and limits: Certain sequence variants were highly shared and formed a cluster, and this cluster was likely a sequencing artifact. A later analysis found most CMV-associated TCR beta chains apparently HLA-restricted. In an earlier analysis, in fewer than 700 donors, most V segments appeared productive either ~87% or ~30% of the time.

A multiplex PCR was run with 60 Vbeta primers and 13 Jbeta primers. This table comes from immunoSEQ multiplex PCR, and its TCRdb copy is limited to in-frame clones, with some not included. The table shows about 120,000 clones, with 70% to 75% occurring only once. At collection, donors were nominally healthy, but unrecorded immune exposures were probable. The CDR3 consists of 14 residues. Trimming cost V 7 bases and J 0 bases, with 12 bases left between them. CDR1 MNHNS and CDR2 SASEGT come from the germline V gene. The gene calls are TRBV6-1 and TRBJ2-5; TRBD1 is a possible D gene (7 bases). The receptor's source is a middle-aged woman in good health and CMV-seronegative. The material sequenced was PBMCs. The CDR3 reads CASNPGGHQETQYF. CDR3 DNA sequence: TGTGCCAGCAATCCAGGGGGGCACCAAGAGACCCAGTACTTC.